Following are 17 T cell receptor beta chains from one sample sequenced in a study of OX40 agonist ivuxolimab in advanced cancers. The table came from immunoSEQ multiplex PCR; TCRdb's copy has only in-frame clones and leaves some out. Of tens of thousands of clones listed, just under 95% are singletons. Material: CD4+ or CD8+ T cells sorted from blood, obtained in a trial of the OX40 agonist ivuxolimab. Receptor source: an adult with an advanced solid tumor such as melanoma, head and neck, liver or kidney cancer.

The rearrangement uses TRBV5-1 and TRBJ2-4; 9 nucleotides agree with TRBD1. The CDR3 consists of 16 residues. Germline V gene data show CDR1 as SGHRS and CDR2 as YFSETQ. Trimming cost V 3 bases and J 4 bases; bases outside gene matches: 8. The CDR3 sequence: CASSYNQQGAKNIQYF. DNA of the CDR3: TGCGCCAGCAGCTATAACCAACAGGGGGCAAAAAACATTCAGTACTTC.

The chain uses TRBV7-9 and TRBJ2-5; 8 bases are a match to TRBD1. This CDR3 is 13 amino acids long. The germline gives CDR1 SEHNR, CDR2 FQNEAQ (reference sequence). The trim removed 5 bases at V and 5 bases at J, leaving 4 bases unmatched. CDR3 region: CASSPDRGETQYF. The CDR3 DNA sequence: TGTGCCAGCAGCCCTGACAGGGGTGAGACCCAGTACTTC.

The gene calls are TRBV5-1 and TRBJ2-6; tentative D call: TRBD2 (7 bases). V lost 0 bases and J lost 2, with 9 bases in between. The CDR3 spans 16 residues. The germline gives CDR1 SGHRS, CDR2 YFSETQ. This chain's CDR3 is CASSLEGGPGANVLTF. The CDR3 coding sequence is TGCGCCAGCAGCTTGGAGGGGGGGCCTGGGGCCAACGTCCTGACTTTC.

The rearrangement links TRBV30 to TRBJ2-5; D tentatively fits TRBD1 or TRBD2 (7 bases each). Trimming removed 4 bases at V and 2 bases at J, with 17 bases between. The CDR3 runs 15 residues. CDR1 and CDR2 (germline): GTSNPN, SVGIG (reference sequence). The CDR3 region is CAWNQGGPRQETQYF. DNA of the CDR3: TGTGCCTGGAACCAGGGGGGGCCGAGGCAAGAGACCCAGTACTTC.

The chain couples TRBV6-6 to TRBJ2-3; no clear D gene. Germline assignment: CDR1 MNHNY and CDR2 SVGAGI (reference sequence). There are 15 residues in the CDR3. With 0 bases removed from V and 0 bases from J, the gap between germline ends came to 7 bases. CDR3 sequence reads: CASSYSVRSTDTQYF. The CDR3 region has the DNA TGTGCCAGCAGTTACTCAGTAAGGAGCACAGATACGCAGTATTTT.

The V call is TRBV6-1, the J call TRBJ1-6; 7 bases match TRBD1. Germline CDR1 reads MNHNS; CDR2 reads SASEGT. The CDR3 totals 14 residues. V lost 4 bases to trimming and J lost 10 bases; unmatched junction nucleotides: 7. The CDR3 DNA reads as TGTGCCAGCAGTGGCCGACAGGGTGAATCACCCCTCCACTTT. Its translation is CASSGRQGESPLHF.

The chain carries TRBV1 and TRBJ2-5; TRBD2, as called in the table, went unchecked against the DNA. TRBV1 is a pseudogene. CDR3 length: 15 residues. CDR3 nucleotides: TGCACCAGCAGCCAAGAGGAGCGGAGACAAGAGACCCAGTACTTC. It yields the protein CTSSQEERRQETQYF.

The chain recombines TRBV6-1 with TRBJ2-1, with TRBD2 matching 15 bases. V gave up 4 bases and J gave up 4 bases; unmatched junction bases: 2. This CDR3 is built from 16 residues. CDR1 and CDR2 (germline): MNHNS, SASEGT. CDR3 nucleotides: TGTGCCAGCAGTGCCGGACTAGCGGGGGGGTACAATGAGCAGTTCTTC. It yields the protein CASSAGLAGGYNEQFF.

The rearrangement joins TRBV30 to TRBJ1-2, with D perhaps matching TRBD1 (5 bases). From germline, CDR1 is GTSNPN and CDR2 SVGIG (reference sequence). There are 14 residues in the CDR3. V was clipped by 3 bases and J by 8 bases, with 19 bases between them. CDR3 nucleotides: TGTGCCTGGAGCATCTATCGACCACAGGCAGGCTACACCTTC. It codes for CAWSIYRPQAGYTF.

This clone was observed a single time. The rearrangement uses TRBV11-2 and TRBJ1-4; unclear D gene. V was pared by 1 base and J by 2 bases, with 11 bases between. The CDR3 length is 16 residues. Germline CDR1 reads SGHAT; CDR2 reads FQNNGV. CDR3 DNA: TGTGCCAGCAGCTTAGGCTCGGGGATTACTAATGAAAAACTGTTTTTT. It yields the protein CASSLGSGITNEKLFF.

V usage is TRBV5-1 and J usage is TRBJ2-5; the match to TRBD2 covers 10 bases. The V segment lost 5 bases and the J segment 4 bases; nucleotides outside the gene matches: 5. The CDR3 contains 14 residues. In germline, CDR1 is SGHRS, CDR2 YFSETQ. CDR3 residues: CASSLAGAVETQYF. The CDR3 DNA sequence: TGCGCCAGCAGTCTAGCGGGAGCGGTAGAGACCCAGTACTTC.

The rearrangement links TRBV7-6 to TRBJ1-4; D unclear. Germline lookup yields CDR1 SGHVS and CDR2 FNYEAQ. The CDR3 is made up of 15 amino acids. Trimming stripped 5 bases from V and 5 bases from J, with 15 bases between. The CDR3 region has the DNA TGTGCCAGCAGCGTACGGACTGGACCAAATGAAAAACTGTTTTTT. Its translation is CASSVRTGPNEKLFF.

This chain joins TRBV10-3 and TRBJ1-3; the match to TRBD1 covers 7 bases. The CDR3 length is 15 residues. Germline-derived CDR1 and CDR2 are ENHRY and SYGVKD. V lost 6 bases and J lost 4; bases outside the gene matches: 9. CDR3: CAIRPDRDQGNTIYF. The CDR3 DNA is TGTGCCATCAGGCCAGACAGGGACCAGGGAAACACCATATATTTT.

The CDR3, as DNA: TGTGCCTGGAGACCCGACACCGTAGAGCAGTACTTC. Protein sequence: CAWRPDTVEQYF. J is TRBJ2-7 and V is TRBV30; no clear D gene. The CDR3 is made up of 12 amino acids. Trimming cost V 3 bases and J 7 bases, with 13 bases left between them. CDR1 and CDR2 (germline): GTSNPN, SVGIG (reference sequence).

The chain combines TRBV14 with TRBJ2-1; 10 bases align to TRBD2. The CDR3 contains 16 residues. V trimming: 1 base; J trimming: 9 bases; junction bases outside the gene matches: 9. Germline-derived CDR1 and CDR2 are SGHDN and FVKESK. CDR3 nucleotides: TGTGCCAGCAGCCAAGCCTCTAGCGGGAGTCATGGTGAGCAGTTCTTC. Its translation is CASSQASSGSHGEQFF.

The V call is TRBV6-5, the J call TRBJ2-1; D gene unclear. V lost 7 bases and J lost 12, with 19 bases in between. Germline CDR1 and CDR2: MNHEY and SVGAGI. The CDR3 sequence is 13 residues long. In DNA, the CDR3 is TGTGCCAGCACCGAGTCCCCTAGTGGCCGGCAGTTCTTC. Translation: CASTESPSGRQFF.

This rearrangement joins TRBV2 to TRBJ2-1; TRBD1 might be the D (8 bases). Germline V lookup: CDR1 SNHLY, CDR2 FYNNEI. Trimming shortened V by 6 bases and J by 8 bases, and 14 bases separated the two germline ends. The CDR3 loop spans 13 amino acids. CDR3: CASRKTGGDEQFF. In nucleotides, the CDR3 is TGTGCCAGCAGGAAAACAGGGGGGGATGAGCAGTTCTTC.